Presented here are 2 T cell receptor beta chains from one specimen sequenced in a study of CD8+CD57+ T cells in acquired aplastic anemia. CD8+CD57+ cell expansion had been shown by flow cytometry in patients chosen for sequencing. Profiling that covered TCR beta VDJ and CDR3 relied on genomic DNA as its template. TCRdb used MiXCR to reprocess the reads, holding one entry per CDR3 protein. The table records some 200,000 distinct CDR3 sequences, under 55% of them present only once. The sequencing input was sorted CD4+, CD8+, or CD8+CD57+ T cells (not recorded which) from PBMCs. These receptor sequences come from a human donor with aplastic anemia.

V is TRBV24-1 and J is TRBJ1-1; 9 nucleotides agree with TRBD1. There are 14 residues in the CDR3. Germline CDR1 is KGHDR and CDR2 is SFDVKD. Trimming at V came to 9 bases and at J to 0 bases, leaving 4 bases not matched to a gene. The chain's CDR3 is CATGDRALNTEAFF. In DNA, the CDR3 is TGTGCCACCGGGGACAGGGCGCTGAACACTGAAGCTTTCTTT.

This clonotype was recorded many times. This chain uses TRBV29-1 with TRBJ2-3; 7 bases are a match to TRBD2. With 2 bases clipped from V and 5 bases from J, the junction kept 10 bases outside the gene matches. Germline V CDR1 and CDR2: SQVTM, ANQGSEA. This CDR3 contains 15 residues. CDR3 sequence (DNA): TGCAGCGTTGAAAGCGGGGAAAGCGGAGAAGATACGCAGTATTTT. Translating gives CSVESGESGEDTQYF.